The rows below give T cell receptor beta chains drawn from one sample of a study of cytomegalovirus exposure and HLA in healthy donors. Data came from immunoSEQ multiplex PCR; TCRdb stores just in-frame clones and leaves some out. The sample includes 90,000 to 140,000 clones, about three quarters seen only once; the top ten take around 5.3%. The sample taken for sequencing was PBMCs. The receptors were sampled from a male donor in good health and CMV-seronegative. Each CDR3 is given with its conserved first and last residue. Each record gives: CDR3 protein, CDR3 DNA, clone size, V gene, J gene, D gene. D genes are given only for firm matches. Size is omitted from some rows. Given values are once, few, many or a class for expanded clones.

CDR3: CAWSVGDKNIQYF; DNA: TGTGCCTGGAGTGTAGGGGACAAAAACATTCAGTACTTC; size: NA; V: TRBV30; J: TRBJ2-4; D: NA
CDR3: CSVRMPLLGEKLFF; DNA: TGCAGCGTCCGAATGCCACTATTAGGCGAAAAACTGTTTTTT; size: NA; V: TRBV29-1; J: TRBJ1-4; D: NA
CDR3: CASSDSPSGQYF; DNA: TGTGCCAGCAGTGACTCCCCCTCGGGGCAGTACTTC; size: NA; V: TRBV2; J: TRBJ2-7; D: NA
CDR3: CASRPGLSDEQYF; DNA: TGTGCCAGCAGGCCGGGACTCTCGGACGAGCAGTACTTC; size: NA; V: TRBV6-5; J: TRBJ2-7; D: NA
CDR3: CASSESRGRADSGNTIYF; DNA: TGCGCCAGCAGTGAGTCTAGGGGTCGGGCAGACTCTGGAAACACCATATATTTT; size: NA; V: TRBV10-1; J: TRBJ1-3; D: NA
CDR3: CSVGLDNEQFF; DNA: TGCAGCGTGGGACTCGACAATGAGCAGTTCTTC; size: NA; V: TRBV29-1; J: TRBJ2-1; D: NA
CDR3: CSSSSYYGYTF; DNA: TGTTCCAGCAGCTCTTACTATGGCTACACCTTC; size: NA; V: TRBV7-9; J: TRBJ1-2; D: NA
CDR3: CAINGLGTGELFF; DNA: TGTGCCATCAACGGACTAGGCACCGGGGAGCTGTTTTTT; size: NA; V: TRBV10-3; J: TRBJ2-2; D: TRBD2
CDR3: CASSEQGYEQYF; DNA: TGTGCCAGCAGTGAACAGGGTTACGAGCAGTACTTC; size: NA; V: TRBV27; J: TRBJ2-7; D: NA
CDR3: CASSEALDTDTQYF; DNA: TGTGCCAGCAGTGAAGCGCTAGACACAGATACGCAGTATTTT; size: NA; V: TRBV2; J: TRBJ2-3; D: NA
CDR3: CASSSTGTGGGTEAFF; DNA: TGTGCCAGCAGCTCAACCGGGACAGGGGGTGGGACTGAAGCTTTCTTT; size: NA; V: TRBV28; J: TRBJ1-1; D: TRBD1
CDR3: CASSPDRALDTQYF; DNA: TGTGCCAGCAGCCCGGACAGGGCATTAGATACGCAGTATTTT; size: NA; V: TRBV5-6; J: TRBJ2-3; D: TRBD1
CDR3: CASSPRGVDEQYF; DNA: TGTGCCAGCAGCCCCCGGGGAGTGGACGAGCAGTACTTC; size: NA; V: TRBV6-5; J: TRBJ2-7; D: NA
CDR3: CASSSRAGRETQYF; DNA: TGTGCCAGCAGCTCACGGGCTGGGAGAGAGACCCAGTACTTC; size: NA; V: TRBV7-2; J: TRBJ2-5; D: NA
CDR3: CASKRGQSTDTQYF; DNA: TGCGCCAGCAAAAGAGGACAGAGCACAGATACGCAGTATTTT; size: NA; V: TRBV5-1; J: TRBJ2-3; D: NA
CDR3: CASSDSRGTEAFF; DNA: TGTGCCAGCAGTGATTCTAGAGGGACTGAAGCTTTCTTT; size: NA; V: TRBV2; J: TRBJ1-1; D: NA
CDR3: CAWLPGRGLGYGYTF; DNA: TGTGCCTGGTTGCCCGGAAGGGGTCTAGGCTATGGCTACACCTTC; size: NA; V: TRBV30; J: TRBJ1-2; D: NA
CDR3: CASSSTTGYTGELFF; DNA: TGCGCCAGCAGCTCTACAACAGGGTACACCGGGGAGCTGTTTTTT; size: NA; V: TRBV5-1; J: TRBJ2-2; D: NA
CDR3: CASRGLPQETQYF; DNA: TGTGCCTCGAGAGGGCTCCCTCAAGAGACCCAGTACTTC; size: NA; V: TRBV5-4; J: TRBJ2-5; D: NA
CDR3: CASSLVGGAAGELFF; DNA: TGTGCCAGCAGTTTGGTAGGGGGCGCGGCCGGGGAGCTGTTTTTT; size: NA; V: TRBV28; J: TRBJ2-2; D: TRBD1
CDR3: CASSLPSQYF; DNA: TGTGCCAGCAGCCTACCCTCGCAGTATTTT; size: NA; V: TRBV11-2; J: TRBJ2-3; D: NA
CDR3: CASSEDRANQPQHF; DNA: TGTGCCAGCAGTGAAGACAGGGCAAATCAGCCCCAGCATTTT; size: once; V: TRBV6-1; J: TRBJ1-5; D: NA
CDR3: CASSPPGGSNEQFF; DNA: TGTGCCAGCTCACCACCGGGAGGGAGTAATGAGCAGTTCTTC; size: NA; V: TRBV18; J: TRBJ2-1; D: TRBD2
CDR3: CASSYSRRHEQYF; DNA: TGTGCCAGCAGTTACTCGAGGAGACACGAGCAGTACTTC; size: NA; V: TRBV6-5; J: TRBJ2-7; D: NA
CDR3: CASRGTGVDEQYF; DNA: TGTGCCAGTCGTGGGACAGGGGTAGACGAGCAGTACTTC; size: NA; V: TRBV19; J: TRBJ2-7; D: TRBD1
CDR3: CASSRDRGYEQYF; DNA: TGTGCCAGCAGCCGGGACAGGGGCTACGAGCAGTACTTC; size: NA; V: TRBV14; J: TRBJ2-7; D: TRBD1